The T cell receptor beta chain under discussion was sequenced for a study of T cell clones after liver transplantation. Study results and limitations: Donor-reactive sequences fell more than third party-reactive ones, suggesting partial deletion.

To note about this clone: Its antigen remains unidentified.

Germline trimming cut 4 bases from V and 3 bases from J; bases unmatched to any gene: 12. The CDR3 length is 16 residues. Germline loops: CDR1 SEHNR, CDR2 FQNEAQ (reference sequence). The protocol was immunoSEQ multiplex PCR, while the TCRdb copy is restricted to in-frame clones and leaves out a portion. The sample carries just under 60,000 clones, less than 85% recorded once. The material was CD4+ T cells from blood, obtained at the approximately 16-month timepoint. V is TRBV7-9 and J is TRBJ2-7; 7 nucleotides line up with TRBD1. The source is a human patient who received a liver transplant. Some T cells may have originated in the graft donor. CDR3 region: CASSSGSTGPGYEQYF. The CDR3 DNA follows: TGTGCCAGCAGCTCAGGCTCGACAGGGCCGGGCTACGAGCAGTACTTC.